These T cell receptor beta chains were read from a single sample in a study of CD8+CD57+ T cells in acquired aplastic anemia. One entry per CDR3 protein results from TCRdb running MiXCR on the reads. The sample lists 200,000 to 250,000 distinct CDR3 sequences; around three fifths were seen once. Sequenced: sorted CD4+, CD8+, or CD8+CD57+ T cells (not recorded which) from PBMCs. The receptors shown here come from a human donor with aplastic anemia. CDR3s include the opening cysteine and the closing phenylalanine or tryptophan. The D gene is left open where the match is weak. Where a row states a size, it is once, few, many or the class of an expanded clone; other rows omit it.

d_call j_call clone_size v_call cdr3_nt cdr3_aa
. TRBJ2-7 . TRBV5-1 TGCGCCAGCAGCGGGGAAGATTGGACCGAGCAGTACTTC CASSGEDWTEQYF
. TRBJ1-2 . TRBV20-1 TGCAGTGCTAGTCATCGACTGGCCTACACCTTC CSASHRLAYTF
TRBD1 TRBJ1-4 . TRBV24-1 TGTGCCACCTATGACAGGGTTCGGGTTGAAAAACTGTTTTTT CATYDRVRVEKLFF
TRBD1 TRBJ1-1 . TRBV7-3 TGTGCCAGCAGAGACAGGGTTAATGAAGCTTTCTTT CASRDRVNEAFF
. TRBJ2-3 . TRBV19 TGTGCCAGTAGTATCCACACAGATACGCAGTATTTT CASSIHTDTQYF
. TRBJ1-5 . TRBV2 TGTGCCAGCAAGGGGTTAAGCAATCAGCCCCAGCATTTT CASKGLSNQPQHF
. TRBJ2-7 few TRBV9 TGTGCCAGCGGATTGAGCTCCTACGAGCAGTACTTC CASGLSSYEQYF
TRBD1 TRBJ1-1 . TRBV11-3 TGTGCCAGCAGCTTTGACAGGGGGCGAGACGGAGCTTTCTTT CASSFDRGRDGAFF
. TRBJ1-2 few TRBV6-5 TGTGCCATCAGTCTGCAAAACTATGGCTACACCTTC CAISLQNYGYTF
TRBD1 TRBJ2-1 few TRBV20-1 TGCAGAGCCGTGGGACAGGGAGTAAATGAGCAGTTCTTC CRAVGQGVNEQFF
. TRBJ2-3 . TRBV2 TGTGCCAGCTATGGGGGCGCAGATACGCAGTATTTT CASYGGADTQYF
. TRBJ2-3 . TRBV7-2 TGTGCCAGCAGCGGGCGCTCTCAGTACACAGATACGCAGTATTTT CASSGRSQYTDTQYF
. TRBJ2-7 . TRBV15 TGTGCCACCAGCAGCCCGGTCACAGGGAAAGGGTACGAGCAGTACTTC CATSSPVTGKGYEQYF
TRBD1 TRBJ1-6 once TRBV20-1 TGCAGTGCTAGAGATGTAACGACAGGGAAATATAATTCACCCCTCCACTTT CSARDVTTGKYNSPLHF
. TRBJ2-6 . TRBV6-4 TGTGCCAGCAGTTCACGCGGTAACCAGGACCTGACTTTC CASSSRGNQDLTF
. TRBJ1-1 . TRBV29-1 TGCAGCGTTAGAAAGGACAGCAACACTGAAGCTTTCTTT CSVRKDSNTEAFF
. TRBJ2-2 . TRBV7-6 TGTGCCAGCAGCTTAGGAGGGTCGAACACCGGGGAGCTGTTTTTT CASSLGGSNTGELFF
. TRBJ2-3 . TRBV25-1 TGTGCCAGCACGGGACGGGGCACAGATACGCAGTATTTT CASTGRGTDTQYF
TRBD2 TRBJ2-7 . TRBV28 TGTGCCAGCAGTCCGGGGACTAGCGGGAGCTACGAGCAGTACTTC CASSPGTSGSYEQYF
TRBD2 TRBJ2-1 . TRBV20-1 TGCAGTGCTAGAGGGGGAGGCGGGAGTGATGTGGACAATGAGCAGTTCTTC CSARGGGGSDVDNEQFF
. TRBJ2-2 few TRBV7-8 TGTGCCAGCAGCTTAAACTTGGGGGACAACACCGGGGAGCTGTTTTTT CASSLNLGDNTGELFF
. TRBJ1-3 . TRBV5-8 TGTGCCAGCATCCCGTATCAGGTCACCATATATTTT CASIPYQVTIYF
. TRBJ1-1 . TRBV10-1 TGTGCCATCAGTGCAAAGGAGCCGAACACTGAAGCTTTCTTT CAISAKEPNTEAFF
TRBD2 TRBJ2-7 . TRBV20-1 TGCAGTGCTAGCGGACTAGCGGGGGGGCCCGACGAGCAGTACTTC CSASGLAGGPDEQYF
. TRBJ1-2 . TRBV11-3 TGTGCCAGCAGCTTAGCGGAGGGGACTAACTATGGCTACACCTTC CASSLAEGTNYGYTF
TRBD1 TRBJ2-3 . TRBV5-1 TGCGCCAGCAGCTTGGTGGGACAGGGAACAGATACGCAGTATTTT CASSLVGQGTDTQYF
TRBD2 TRBJ2-1 once TRBV5-4 TGTGCCAGCACCGGGACTAGCGTCAATGAGCAGTTCTTC CASTGTSVNEQFF
TRBD1 TRBJ2-1 few TRBV19 TGTGCCAGTAGTATAGAATCAGGGGGCAATGAGCAGTTCTTC CASSIESGGNEQFF